This TCR beta chain emerged from a study of cytomegalovirus exposure and HLA in healthy donors. Study context: Prior work identified some 120 million unique TCR beta sequences in 150 million to 200 million T cells.

Whole-study findings and limits: In a later analysis, a missense DCLRE1C variant was linked to TCR beta V- and J-gene trimming. Across donors, sequencing depth was assumed by presence/absence analyses to be roughly uniform.

PCR primers comprised 60 Vbeta and 13 Jbeta primers. As handled by the study authors: Later analysis identified 80 million to 90 million unique TCR beta chains, approximately 11 million shared. TCRdb keeps only in-frame clones here, not all; method: immunoSEQ multiplex PCR. V and J calls and clone size are those listed in that table; D and trimming were worked out from the DNA. The sample holds about 160,000 clones, about two thirds seen once. V gave up 4 bases and J gave up 4 bases; unmatched junction bases: 12. CDR3 length: 17 amino acids. Germline loops: CDR1 SGHRS, CDR2 YFSETQ. Worth noting for this clone: What it recognizes is unknown.

Sequences were obtained from PBMCs. The gene calls are TRBV5-1 and TRBJ2-5; 11 bases match TRBD2. This TCR derives from a woman under 40 in good health and CMV-seronegative. CDR3 sequence reads: CASSLALAGGVVETQYF. DNA for the CDR3: TGCGCCAGCAGCCTGGCTCTAGCGGGAGGTGTGGTAGAGACCCAGTACTTC.